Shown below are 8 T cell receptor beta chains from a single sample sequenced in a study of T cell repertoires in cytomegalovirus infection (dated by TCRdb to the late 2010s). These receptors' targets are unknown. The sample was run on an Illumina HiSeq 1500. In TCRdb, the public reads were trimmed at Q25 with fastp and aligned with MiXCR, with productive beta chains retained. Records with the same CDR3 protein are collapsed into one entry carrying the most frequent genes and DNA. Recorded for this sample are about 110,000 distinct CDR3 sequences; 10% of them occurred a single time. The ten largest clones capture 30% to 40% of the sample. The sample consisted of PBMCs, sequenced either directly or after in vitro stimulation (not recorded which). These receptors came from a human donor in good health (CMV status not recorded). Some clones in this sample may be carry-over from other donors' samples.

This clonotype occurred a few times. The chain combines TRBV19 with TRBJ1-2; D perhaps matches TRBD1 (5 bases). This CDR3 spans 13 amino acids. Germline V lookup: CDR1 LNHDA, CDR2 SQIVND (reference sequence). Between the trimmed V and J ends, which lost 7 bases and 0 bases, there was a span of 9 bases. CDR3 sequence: CASTDRANYGYTF. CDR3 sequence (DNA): TGTGCCAGTACCGACAGAGCTAACTATGGCTACACCTTC.

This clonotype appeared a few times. The CDR3 nucleotides are TGCGCCAGCAGCCAAGGGGCGGTGGCGGGGGGCAATCAGCCCCAGCATTTT. Translated, it gives CASSQGAVAGGNQPQHF. This rearrangement joins TRBV4-3 to TRBJ1-5; the D gene is possibly TRBD1 (5 bases). Trimming shortened V by 1 base and J by 2 bases, and 15 bases separated the two germline ends. CDR3 length: 17 amino acids. Germline CDR1 reads LGHNA; CDR2 reads YSLEER.

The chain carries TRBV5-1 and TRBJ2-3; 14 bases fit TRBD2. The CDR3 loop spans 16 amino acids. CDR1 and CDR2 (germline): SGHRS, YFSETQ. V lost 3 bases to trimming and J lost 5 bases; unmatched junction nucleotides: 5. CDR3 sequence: CASSWGLAGAGDTQYF. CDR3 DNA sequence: TGCGCCAGCAGCTGGGGACTAGCGGGAGCGGGAGATACGCAGTATTTT.

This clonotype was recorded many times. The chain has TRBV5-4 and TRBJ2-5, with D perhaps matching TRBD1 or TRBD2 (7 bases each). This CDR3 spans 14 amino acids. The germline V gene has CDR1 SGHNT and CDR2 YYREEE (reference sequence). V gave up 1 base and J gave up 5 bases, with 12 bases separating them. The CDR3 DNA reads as TGTGCCAGCAGCTTGTATCAGGGGGGGGAGACCCAGTACTTC. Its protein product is CASSLYQGGETQYF.

CDR3 nucleotides: TGTGCCAGCAGCTTAGGGGCCAGCGGGGGCAGCACAGATACGCAGTATTTT. This translates into CASSLGASGGSTDTQYF. V gene TRBV11-2 combines with J gene TRBJ2-3, with 8 bases aligning to TRBD2. CDR1 and CDR2 (germline): SGHAT, FQNNGV. V trimming: 1 base; J trimming: 0 bases; junction bases outside the gene matches: 6. This CDR3 contains 17 residues.

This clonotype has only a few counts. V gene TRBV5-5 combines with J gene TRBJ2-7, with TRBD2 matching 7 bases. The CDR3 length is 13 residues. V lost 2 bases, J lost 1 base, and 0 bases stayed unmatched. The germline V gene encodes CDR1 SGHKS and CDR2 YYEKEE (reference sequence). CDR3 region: CASSFGRSYEQYF. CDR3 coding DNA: TGTGCCAGCAGCTTCGGGAGGTCCTACGAGCAGTACTTC.

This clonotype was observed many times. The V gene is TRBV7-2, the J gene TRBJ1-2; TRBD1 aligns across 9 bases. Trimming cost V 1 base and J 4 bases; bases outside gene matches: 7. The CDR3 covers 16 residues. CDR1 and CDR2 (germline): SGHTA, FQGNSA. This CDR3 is CASSLDLGQGGYGYTF. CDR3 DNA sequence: TGTGCCAGCAGCTTAGACCTGGGACAGGGAGGCTATGGCTACACCTTC.

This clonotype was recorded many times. CDR3 amino acids: CASSDREAGNTIYF. As DNA, the CDR3 is TGTGCCAGCAGTGACAGGGAGGCTGGAAACACCATATATTTT. The chain couples TRBV12-3 or TRBV12-4 to TRBJ1-3, with 7 bases lining up with TRBD1. This CDR3 has 14 residues. V was pared by 5 bases and J by 2 bases, with 3 bases of the junction left unmatched.